This is a list of T cell receptor beta chains from one sample in a study of OX40 agonist ivuxolimab in advanced cancers. The data were produced by immunoSEQ multiplex PCR, yet TCRdb's version contains in-frame clones alone and is incomplete. The sample includes around 64,000 clones, approximately 81% of them seen just once. The sequences come from CD4+ or CD8+ T cells sorted from blood, collected in a trial of the OX40 agonist ivuxolimab. Every receptor here comes from an adult with an advanced solid tumor such as melanoma, head and neck, liver or kidney cancer. Both conserved end residues are part of each CDR3. The D gene is left open where the match is weak. Some rows have no size entry. The others give once, few or many, or a class for an expanded clone.

>few|TRBD1|TRBJ1-5|TRBV7-9
CASSSGTGVDSNQPQHF
TGTGCCAGCAGCTCCGGGACAGGGGTGGATAGCAATCAGCCCCAGCATTTT
>-|TRBD2|TRBJ2-7|TRBV6-5
CASRTLAGVSYEQYF
TGTGCCAGCAGAACACTAGCGGGGGTTAGCTACGAGCAGTACTTC
>-|-|TRBJ1-2|TRBV28
CASSFGQGSDGYTF
TGTGCCAGCAGTTTTGGGCAGGGGAGCGATGGCTACACCTTC
>-|TRBD1|TRBJ2-7|TRBV5-1
CASSLNTGANYEQYF
TGCGCCAGCAGCTTGAATACAGGGGCTAACTACGAGCAGTACTTC
>-|-|TRBJ2-3|TRBV5-1
CASSLASVDTQYF
TGCGCCAGCAGCTTGGCCTCTGTAGATACGCAGTATTTT
>-|-|TRBJ1-4|TRBV6-6
CASRPQGLTNEKLFF
TGTGCCAGCAGACCCCAGGGGCTAACTAATGAAAAACTGTTTTTT
>few|-|TRBJ1-3|TRBV27
CASSPRAPYAGNTIYF
TGTGCCAGCAGTCCCCGGGCCCCGTACGCCGGAAACACCATATATTTT
>-|-|TRBJ2-6|TRBV7-2
CASSFPRVTGANVLTF
TGTGCCAGCAGCTTTCCCAGGGTGACTGGGGCCAACGTCCTGACTTTC
>-|TRBD2|TRBJ2-1|TRBV18
CASSPSGGGVNEQFF
TGTGCCAGCTCACCGAGTGGCGGGGGGGTTAATGAGCAGTTCTTC
>-|-|TRBJ2-3|TRBV18
CASSPQVTDTQYF
TGTGCCAGCTCTCCGCAGGTAACAGATACGCAGTATTTT
>-|-|TRBJ1-2|TRBV27
CASGSGSRGYTF
TGTGCCAGCGGGTCTGGGTCGCGGGGCTACACCTTC
>once|-|TRBJ2-2|TRBV6-5
CASRGGQLLPGELFF
TGTGCCAGCAGGGGAGGACAGCTGTTACCCGGGGAGCTGTTTTTT
>-|-|TRBJ1-5|TRBV19
CASSYRGADSNQPQHF
TGTGCCAGTAGTTACCGTGGGGCAGATAGCAATCAGCCCCAGCATTTT
>-|TRBD1|TRBJ1-6|TRBV5-1
CASSFETGDSPLHF
TGCGCCAGCAGCTTCGAGACAGGGGATTCACCCCTCCACTTT
>-|-|TRBJ1-3|TRBV4-3
CASSQEPMDTRGNTIYF
TGCGCCAGCAGCCAAGAGCCTATGGACACCCGTGGAAACACCATATATTTT
>few|-|TRBJ2-5|TRBV9
CASSVGGETQYF
TGTGCCAGCAGCGTAGGAGGAGAGACCCAGTACTTC
>-|-|TRBJ2-5|TRBV25-1
CASSEVGIRETQYF
TGTGCCAGCAGTGAAGTGGGGATCCGGGAGACCCAGTACTTC
>-|TRBD1|TRBJ1-1|TRBV11-2
CASSFTGTGGASAFF
TGTGCCAGCAGCTTCACCGGGACAGGGGGCGCGAGTGCTTTCTTT
>medium-sized|-|TRBJ2-7|TRBV19
CASSPHGAGSYEQYF
TGTGCCAGTAGTCCTCACGGGGCGGGATCCTACGAGCAGTACTTC
>once|-|TRBJ2-2|TRBV28
CATLRRWTANTGELFF
TGTGCCACCCTAAGGCGTTGGACAGCCAACACCGGGGAGCTGTTTTTT
>-|-|TRBJ2-5|TRBV7-2
CASSLQVSETQYF
TGTGCCAGCAGCCTCCAGGTTTCAGAGACCCAGTACTTC
>once|TRBD2|TRBJ2-2|TRBV5-1
CASSLWLAGVGTGELFF
TGCGCCAGCAGCTTGTGGCTAGCGGGAGTAGGGACCGGGGAGCTGTTTTTT
>-|-|TRBJ2-1|TRBV4-3
CASSQDLGVGEQFF
TGCGCCAGCAGCCAAGATTTGGGGGTTGGTGAGCAGTTCTTC
>few|-|TRBJ2-3|TRBV9
CASSVWDDYGTDTQYF
TGTGCCAGCAGCGTTTGGGATGACTACGGCACAGATACGCAGTATTTT
>-|-|TRBJ2-6|TRBV7-9
CASSHPRPGANVLTF
TGTGCCAGCAGCCATCCACGGCCTGGGGCCAACGTCCTGACTTTC
>-|TRBD2|TRBJ2-3|TRBV11-2
CASSLGLAGALYTQYF
TGTGCCAGCAGCTTAGGGCTAGCGGGAGCCCTATATACGCAGTATTTT
>-|TRBD2|TRBJ2-7|TRBV5-1
CASSWGLADSYEQYF
TGCGCCAGCAGCTGGGGACTAGCGGACTCCTACGAGCAGTACTTC
>few|-|TRBJ2-1|TRBV7-3
CASSLRVTGVDEQFF
TGTGCCAGCAGCTTAAGAGTGACGGGAGTCGATGAGCAGTTCTTC
>-|TRBD2|TRBJ2-3|TRBV5-1
CASSLPAGVSIFTDTQYF
TGCGCCAGCAGCTTGCCAGCGGGGGTAAGCATATTCACAGATACGCAGTATTTT
>-|-|TRBJ2-7|TRBV12-5
CASGLVIGVLSYEQYF
TGTGCTAGTGGTTTGGTAATTGGGGTTCTATCCTACGAGCAGTACTTC
>-|-|TRBJ1-5|TRBV19
CASSSRDYNQPQHF
TGTGCCAGTAGTTCCCGGGACTACAATCAGCCCCAGCATTTT
>-|TRBD2|TRBJ2-5|TRBV10-3
CAISESMAGSGRKGETQYF
TGTGCCATCAGTGAGTCGATGGCCGGTAGCGGGAGAAAGGGGGAGACCCAGTACTTC
>-|-|TRBJ2-2|TRBV6-1
CASSADRLGTGELFF
TGTGCCAGCAGCGCCGACAGGTTGGGAACCGGGGAGCTGTTTTTT
>-|-|TRBJ2-7|TRBV2
CASSEGNSYEQYF
TGTGCCAGCAGTGAGGGAAACAGCTACGAGCAGTACTTC
>-|-|TRBJ1-5|TRBV19
CASSNDGPGNQPQHF
TGTGCCAGTAGTAACGACGGTCCCGGCAATCAGCCCCAGCATTTT
>-|-|TRBJ2-7|TRBV19
CASSIGQGYEQYF
TGTGCCAGTAGTATCGGCCAGGGTTACGAGCAGTACTTC
>-|TRBD1|TRBJ1-1|TRBV28
CASSDQGAEAFF
TGTGCCAGCAGCGATCAGGGGGCTGAAGCTTTCTTT
>-|-|TRBJ1-2|TRBV6-6
CASREDGSKASYTF
TGTGCCAGCAGGGAGGACGGGAGCAAGGCTAGCTACACCTTC
>-|TRBD1|TRBJ1-5|TRBV19
CASSIDQGGNQPQHF
TGTGCCAGTAGTATAGATCAGGGGGGCAATCAGCCCCAGCATTTT
>few|-|TRBJ2-7|TRBV7-2
CASSRPRAEQYF
TGTGCCAGCAGCCGTCCCCGGGCCGAGCAGTACTTC
>-|TRBD2|TRBJ2-7|TRBV11-2
CASRAGTSGFYEQYF
TGTGCCAGCAGGGCCGGGACTAGCGGATTCTACGAGCAGTACTTC
>-|-|TRBJ1-2|TRBV14
CASSQDLRVGYGYTF
TGTGCCAGCAGCCAAGATCTCAGGGTCGGGTATGGCTACACCTTC